This T cell receptor (beta chain) was recorded in a study of T cell responses to AZD1222 COVID-19 vaccine. Repertoires were generated with immunoSEQ multiplex PCR, while TCRdb's copy carries only in-frame clones and drops some. The table has tens of thousands of clones, roughly 87% seen once. This TCR came from an adult who received the AZD1222 COVID-19 vaccine. The material was peripheral blood, obtained 28 days after the second AZD1222 dose.

CDR3: CASRRNPGTGAGNTIYF. The CDR3 DNA sequence: TGTGCCAGCAGGCGAAACCCCGGGACAGGGGCTGGAAACACCATATATTTT. This chain joins TRBV6-6 and TRBJ1-3; 10 positions agree with TRBD1. The CDR3 totals 17 residues. Germline trimming cut 6 bases from V and 2 bases from J; bases unmatched to any gene: 10. Germline V gene lookup returns CDR1 MNHNY and CDR2 SVGAGI (reference sequence).